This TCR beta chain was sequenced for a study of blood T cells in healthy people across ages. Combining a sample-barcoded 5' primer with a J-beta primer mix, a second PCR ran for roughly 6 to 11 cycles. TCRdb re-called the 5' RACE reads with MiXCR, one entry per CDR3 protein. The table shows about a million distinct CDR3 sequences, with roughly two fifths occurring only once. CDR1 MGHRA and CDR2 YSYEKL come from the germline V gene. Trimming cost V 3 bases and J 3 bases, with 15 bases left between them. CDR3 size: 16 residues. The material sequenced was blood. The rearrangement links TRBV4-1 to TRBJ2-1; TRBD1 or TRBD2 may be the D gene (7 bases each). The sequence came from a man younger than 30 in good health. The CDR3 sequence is CASSQPSRGGYNEQFF. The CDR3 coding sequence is TGCGCCAGCAGCCAGCCTAGCAGGGGGGGCTACAATGAGCAGTTCTTC.